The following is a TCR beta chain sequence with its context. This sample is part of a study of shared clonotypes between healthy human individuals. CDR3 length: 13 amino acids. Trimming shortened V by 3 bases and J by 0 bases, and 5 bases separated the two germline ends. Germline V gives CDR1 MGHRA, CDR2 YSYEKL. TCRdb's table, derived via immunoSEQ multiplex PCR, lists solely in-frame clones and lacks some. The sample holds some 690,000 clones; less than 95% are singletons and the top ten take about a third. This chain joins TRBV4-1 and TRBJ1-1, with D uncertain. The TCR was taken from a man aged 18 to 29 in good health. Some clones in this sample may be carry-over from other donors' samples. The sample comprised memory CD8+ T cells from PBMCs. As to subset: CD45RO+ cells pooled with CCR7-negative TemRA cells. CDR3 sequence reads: CASSHGVNTEAFF. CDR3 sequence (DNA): TGCGCCAGCAGCCATGGAGTGAACACTGAAGCTTTCTTT.